The present TCR beta chain was sequenced within a study of persistence of HIV-infected CD4 T cells. Background on the study: Up to about 180 mL blood was drawn at multiple time points; a couple of donors had single-time leukapheresis.

In regard to this clone: Antigen: not known.

Anti-CD3/anti-CD28 beads served as a nonspecific positive control stimulus. CD4+ T cells upregulating both CD40 ligand and CD69 were sorted as responding cells. V was cut by 4 bases and J by 4 bases, with 7 bases left in between. Germline CDR1 SGHVS, CDR2 FQNEAQ. CDR3 size: 12 residues. The immunoSEQ assay was version 4, run in survey mode. Some clones are missing from TCRdb's copy, which holds only in-frame ones; the method was immunoSEQ multiplex PCR. Of 40,000 to 45,000 clones in the sample, about nine tenths were seen once. The TCR comes from an adult man with HIV who was CMV-seropositive. The V gene is TRBV7-8, the J gene TRBJ1-2; D is undetermined. The specimen comprised CD4+ T cells sorted from PBMCs after approximately 19-hour stimulation, sampled from a patient who received antiretroviral therapy. The CDR3 reads CASSYEGYGYTF. CDR3 nucleotide sequence: TGTGCCAGCAGCTACGAGGGCTATGGCTACACCTTC.